This T cell receptor (beta chain) emerged from a study of post-analysis software for immune sequencing data. Points from the study as a whole: A significant reduction in normalized Chao1 diversity was observed in multiple sclerosis patients versus controls. Samples sharing a preparation batch grouped tightly together when assessed by F measure.

TCR beta cDNA libraries included unique molecular identifiers. TCRdb called the PCR reads again in MiXCR, with one record for every CDR3 protein. The sample lists 650,000 to 850,000 distinct CDR3 sequences, just over 45% seen once, with 4.9% in the top ten. Regarding this clonotype: The antigen is not known.

Material for sequencing was blood. This sequence originates from a girl under 18 with multiple sclerosis.

The CDR3 bases are TGTGCCAGCAGCCAAGAGGGAGGACCCTACGAGCAGTACTTC. As protein: CASSQEGGPYEQYF. The chain combines TRBV3-1 with TRBJ2-7, with D perhaps matching TRBD2 (6 bases). CDR3 length: 14 residues. The V end was cut by 0 bases, the J end by 2 bases, with 8 bases between. Germline-derived CDR1 and CDR2 are LGHDT and YNNKEL (reference sequence).